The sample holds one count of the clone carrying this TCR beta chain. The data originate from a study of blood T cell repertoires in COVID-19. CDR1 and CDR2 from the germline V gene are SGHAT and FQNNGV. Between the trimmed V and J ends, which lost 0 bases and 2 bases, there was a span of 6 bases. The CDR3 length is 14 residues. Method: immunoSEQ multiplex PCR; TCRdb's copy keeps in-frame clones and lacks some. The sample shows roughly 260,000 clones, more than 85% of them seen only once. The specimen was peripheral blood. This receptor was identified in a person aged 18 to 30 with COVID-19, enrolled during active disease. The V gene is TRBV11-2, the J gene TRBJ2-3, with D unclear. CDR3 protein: CASSLDQVTDTQYF. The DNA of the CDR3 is TGTGCCAGCAGCTTAGATCAGGTCACAGATACGCAGTATTTT.